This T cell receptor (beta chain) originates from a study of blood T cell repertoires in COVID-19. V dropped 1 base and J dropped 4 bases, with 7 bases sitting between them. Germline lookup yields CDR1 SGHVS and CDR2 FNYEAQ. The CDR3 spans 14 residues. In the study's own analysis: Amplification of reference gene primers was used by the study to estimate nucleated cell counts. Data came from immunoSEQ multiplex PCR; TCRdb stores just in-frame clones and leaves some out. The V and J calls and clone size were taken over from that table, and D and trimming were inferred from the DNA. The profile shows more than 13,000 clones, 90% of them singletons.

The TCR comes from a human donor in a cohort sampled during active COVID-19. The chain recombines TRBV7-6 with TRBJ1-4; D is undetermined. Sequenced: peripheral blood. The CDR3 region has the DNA TGTGCCAGCAGCTTAGGTGGTAGTAATGAAAAACTGTTTTTT. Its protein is CASSLGGSNEKLFF.